The rows below give T cell receptor beta chains drawn from one sample of a study of blood T cells in healthy people across ages. TCRdb independently ran MiXCR on the 5' RACE reads; one entry per CDR3 protein. The sample lists 2 million or so distinct CDR3 sequences, roughly 52% occurring once. The sample was blood. These receptors originate from a woman in her forties in good health. Both conserved end residues are part of each CDR3.

V gene	J gene	CDR3 protein
TRBV28	TRBJ2-3	CASQIQNAYTQYF
TRBV28	TRBJ2-3	CASSPLAGDYTDTQYF
TRBV5-1	TRBJ2-7	CASSAGWGNYEQYF
TRBV6-5	TRBJ2-5	CASSDDRGGETQYF
TRBV7-9	TRBJ2-3	CASSFGIGFTQYF
TRBV20-1	TRBJ2-3	CSASVRGGTDTQYF
TRBV28	TRBJ1-2	CASSLIGTGVDNYGYTF
TRBV7-8	TRBJ1-2	CASTISRDNLANYGYTF
TRBV4-2	TRBJ2-7	CASSQSTASPTDEQYF
TRBV10-3	TRBJ2-5	CAISPGTGGQETQYF
TRBV20-1	.	CSAHGGQGIYEQYF
TRBV7-2	TRBJ2-1	CASSVARVHEQFF
TRBV20-1	TRBJ2-7	CSARVGQGSYEQYF
TRBV6-5	TRBJ2-1	CASSYGLADNEQFF
TRBV7-3	TRBJ2-3	CASSSSGGGATDTQYF
TRBV6-5	TRBJ2-1	CASSYFRGLRNEQFF
TRBV2	TRBJ2-5	CASRVRDRGFQETQYF
TRBV20-1	.	CSAPRREAAYNEQYF
TRBV6-5	TRBJ1-5	CASSYSSADRVANQPQHF
TRBV6-1	TRBJ2-7	CASSEGTTLYEQYF
TRBV12-3/TRBV12-4	TRBJ1-2	CASSLLGRGQGTGYTF
TRBV18	TRBJ1-2	CASSPRRQPELGYTF
TRBV5-1	TRBJ2-4	CASSLEEGGTKNIQYF
TRBV6-5	.	CASSLNIQTYEQYF
TRBV27	TRBJ2-1	CASTPAQVVPLEQFF
TRBV6-6	TRBJ2-4	CASLPETAGEQYF
TRBV10-3	TRBJ2-5	CAISTGGSPSETQYF
TRBV4-3	TRBJ1-2	CASSQGSWDSYTF
TRBV7-2	TRBJ2-1	CAGSPVGGPGNEQFF
TRBV6-2/TRBV6-3	.	CAARRTGGLGEQYF
TRBV7-9	TRBJ2-1	CASSFAGGRNEQFF
TRBV28	TRBJ2-7	CASRPGGYEQYF
TRBV6-1	TRBJ2-5	CASSTWAQGIFQETQYF
TRBV4-3	TRBJ2-3	CASSQGVSGTDTQYF
TRBV28	TRBJ2-3	CASNWDGNTDTQYF
TRBV29-1	TRBJ2-1	CSVEVWGTEQFF
TRBV20-1	TRBJ2-7	CSARLAGGPYEQYF
TRBV9	TRBJ2-3	CASSEAPLSSDRQYF
TRBV27	TRBJ2-3	CASSLNRPYTDTQYF
TRBV7-2	TRBJ1-2	CASSLDTYGYTF
TRBV9	TRBJ1-2	CASSGGGGSDYGYTF
TRBV4-3	TRBJ2-3	CASSQVVGDTQYF
TRBV2	TRBJ2-1	CASSGQGLGSEQFF
TRBV29-1	TRBJ1-2	CSVEGGKKGDNYGYTF
TRBV4-3	TRBJ2-7	CASGRDRETEQYF
TRBV11-2	TRBJ2-3	CASSLGLVQGKKDTQYF
TRBV20-1	TRBJ2-5	CSADGGTRETQYF
TRBV7-2	TRBJ2-7	CASSLARTATEQYF
TRBV12-1	TRBJ2-4	CASSGRGGEEAIQYF
TRBV3-1	TRBJ2-7	CASSHRTNLIYEQYF
TRBV20-1	TRBJ2-7	CSARELGVSYEQYF
TRBV20-1	TRBJ1-2	CSAPPIYGYTF
TRBV6-5	TRBJ1-2	CASRTGIWYGYTF
TRBV29-1	TRBJ2-3	CSVEGATDTQYF
TRBV15	TRBJ1-2	CATRGQGDYGYTF
TRBV20-1	.	CSAPASGTLSSYNEQYF
TRBV2	TRBJ2-1	CASKTLNEQFF
TRBV16	TRBJ1-2	CASSQSANFYGYTF
TRBV20-1	TRBJ1-5	CSARDVRDWHF
TRBV28	.	CASSFLAGGPGEQYF